The 4 T cell receptor beta chains below come from one sample, sequenced in a study of T cells after yellow fever vaccination. TCRdb called the 5' RACE reads again in MiXCR, with one record for every CDR3 protein. The table shows about 150,000 distinct CDR3 sequences, with about 6% occurring only once. The sample was CD4+ T cells sorted from PBMCs, taken on the day of the first yellow fever vaccination. Every receptor here comes from a man between 18 and 29 years old who received the YFV17D yellow fever vaccine.

This chain connects TRBV5-1 to TRBJ1-2; D is ambiguous. The ends were cut back, 4 bases at V and 6 bases at J, with 13 bases in the middle. The CDR3 runs to 13 residues. Germline V lookup: CDR1 SGHRS, CDR2 YFSETQ. This chain's CDR3 is CASSPPGVHGYTF. The CDR3 DNA sequence: TGCGCCAGCAGCCCCCCGGGAGTCCATGGCTACACCTTC.

This clonotype has ten or more counts. The V gene is TRBV10-3, the J gene TRBJ2-2; TRBD1 matches 9 bases. V trimming: 8 bases; J trimming: 6 bases; junction bases outside the gene matches: 10. The CDR3 has 15 amino acids. Germline V gives CDR1 ENHRY, CDR2 SYGVKD. CDR3 sequence reads: CAIFGGTGIAGELFF. The CDR3 coding sequence is TGTGCCATCTTCGGAGGGACAGGGATCGCCGGGGAGCTGTTTTTT.

Worth noting for this clonotype: A read error is possible here, since a much larger clone lies one base away. The genes are TRBV5-1 and TRBJ2-3, with TRBD1 as a possible D gene (6 bases). The J call is uncertain, as TRBJ1-5 better fits the DNA end. Looked up from germline, CDR1 is SGHRS and CDR2 is YFSETQ. This CDR3 contains 16 residues. CDR3 sequence reads: CASSLERGTYTDTQHF. CDR3 bases: TGCGCCAGCAGCTTGGAGCGGGGGACATACACAGATACGCAGCATTTT.

The J gene is TRBJ1-1, the V gene TRBV5-8, with D possibly being TRBD1 (6 bases). The CDR3 is 12 amino acids. V lost 7 bases and J 4 bases, leaving 11 bases between the germline ends. Germline V gives CDR1 SGHTS, CDR2 YDEGEE. CDR3 bases: TGTGCCAGCTGGACAGCGAGCACTGAAGCTTTCTTT. Protein product: CASWTASTEAFF.